This TCR beta chain is drawn from a study of T cell responses to AZD1222 COVID-19 vaccine. CDR1 and CDR2 (germline): MNHEY, SMNVEV (reference sequence). There are 14 residues in the CDR3. V lost 6 bases and J 10 bases, leaving 19 bases between the germline ends. Measured with immunoSEQ multiplex PCR; TCRdb has only the in-frame clones, and not every one. Of some 42,000 clones in the sample, around four fifths were seen once. This TCR derives from an adult who received the AZD1222 COVID-19 vaccine. The rearrangement joins TRBV27 to TRBJ2-1, with TRBD2 as a possible D gene (6 bases). The sequencing used peripheral blood, collected 28 days after the second AZD1222 dose. DNA of the CDR3: TGTGCCAGCAGCCCCGGGACTGGGATTCCGGAGCAGTTCTTC. It translates to CASSPGTGIPEQFF.